Below, one TCR beta chain is given with its context. What it binds is not known. The record originates from a study of beta chain features in type 1 diabetes. Points from the study as a whole: Reduced insertions and increased deletions marked VDJ junctions in type 1 diabetes patients. Possible PCR preference for shorter templates applied equally to patients and controls. Shortening of TCRB CDR3s, moderate but significant, appeared in all four CD4+ subsets of Type 1 diabetes patients.

The germline gives CDR1 SGHDT, CDR2 YYEEEE. The CDR3 runs 17 residues. Between the trimmed V and J ends, which lost 1 base and 5 bases, there was a span of 21 bases. Expressed TCRB transcripts were sequenced after all isolated RNA was converted to cDNA. Here immunoSEQ multiplex PCR was the method, and the copy in TCRdb shows in-frame clones only, minus some. Here the sample spans around 710,000 clones, 9.5% to 15% being singletons. Input material: naive CD4+ T cells from blood. The chain joins TRBV5-6 to TRBJ2-5; possibly TRBD1 for D (5 bases). This TCR came from a man aged 25-45 years with type 1 diabetes. In nucleotides, the CDR3 is TGTGCCAGCAGCTTGCGGAGCTTGTCACCAAAGGGGGAGACCCAGTACTTC. Its translation is CASSLRSLSPKGETQYF. The full variable domain, with the rest looked up from reference TRBV5-6 and TRBJ2-5, is DAGVTQSPTHLIKTRGQQVTLRCSPKSGHDTVSWYQQALGQGPQFIFQYYEEEERQRGNFPDRFSGHQFPNYSSELNVNALLLGDSALYLCASSLRSLSPKGETQYFGPGTRLLVL.